These 13 T cell receptor beta chains came from one sample sequenced in a study of neoadjuvant nivolumab and ipilimumab in lung cancer. The table came from immunoSEQ multiplex PCR; TCRdb's copy has only in-frame clones and leaves some out. The top ten hold roughly 6.1% of the sample, which has about 26,000 clones, roughly 80% seen once. This sample comprised peripheral blood, obtained before neoadjuvant nivolumab, alone or with ipilimumab. The receptors derive from an adult with non-small cell lung cancer.

The chain recombines TRBV7-9 with TRBJ2-5; D unresolved. CDR1 and CDR2 from the germline V gene are SEHNR and FQNEAQ (reference sequence). Trimming removed 5 bases from V and 5 bases from J, with 15 bases in between. The CDR3 extends over 14 amino acids. CDR3 in amino acids: CASSILGPVETQYF. CDR3 nucleotides: TGTGCCAGCAGCATCCTAGGGCCCGTGGAGACCCAGTACTTC.

CDR3 protein: CASSVGGVASEQFF. The CDR3 DNA is TGTGCCAGCAGCGTAGGAGGGGTGGCTTCGGAGCAGTTCTTC. This chain joins TRBV9 and TRBJ2-1; tentatively, D is TRBD1 or TRBD2 (5 bases each). The ends were cut back, 0 bases at V and 10 bases at J, with 14 bases in the middle. The germline V gene has CDR1 SGDLS and CDR2 YYNGEE. The CDR3 contains 14 residues.

This sequence joins TRBV30 and TRBJ2-1; D is perhaps TRBD1 (6 bases). Germline CDR1 is GTSNPN and CDR2 is SVGIG (reference sequence). The CDR3 runs to 12 residues. This CDR3 reads CDPFKGVNEQFF. The CDR3 DNA is TGTGACCCGTTCAAGGGGGTCAATGAGCAGTTCTTC.

V usage is TRBV7-3 and J usage is TRBJ2-2; D unresolved. This CDR3 spans 12 amino acids. Germline V lookup: CDR1 SGHTA, CDR2 FQGTGA. V shed 5 bases and J shed 7 bases, with 8 bases lying between them. This CDR3 reads CASSPQGGELFF. The DNA for the CDR3 is TGTGCCAGCAGCCCTCAAGGCGGGGAGCTGTTTTTT.

The chain employs TRBV7-2 and TRBJ2-5; 7 bases fit TRBD1. This CDR3 region has 13 residues. Losses at the gene ends were 1 base for V and 7 bases for J; bases not matched to a gene: 3. Germline CDR1 is SGHTA and CDR2 is FQGNSA. The CDR3 sequence: CASSLEGAATQYF. The CDR3 DNA sequence: TGTGCCAGCAGCTTAGAGGGGGCCGCGACCCAGTACTTC.

The rearrangement joins TRBV6-1 to TRBJ1-2, with unresolved D. The CDR3 is made up of 15 amino acids. V was clipped by 3 bases and J by 3 bases, with 14 bases between them. Germline V lookup: CDR1 MNHNS, CDR2 SASEGT. In DNA form, the CDR3 reads TGTGCCAGCAGTGAGAGGCCTGCCCCTTACTATGGCTACACCTTC. Translation gives CASSERPAPYYGYTF.

The chain uses TRBV4-1 and TRBJ2-3; a weak D match, TRBD1 (6 bases). The germline V and J ends were trimmed by 4 bases and 5 bases, with 25 bases remaining between them. This CDR3 contains 18 residues. Looked up from germline, CDR1 is MGHRA and CDR2 is YSYEKL. This CDR3 is CASSRLRRWAGVLDTQYF. The CDR3 DNA sequence: TGCGCCAGCAGCCGCCTACGTCGGTGGGCAGGGGTATTAGATACGCAGTATTTT.

The genes are TRBV18 and TRBJ2-2; TRBD1 matches 7 bases. CDR1 is KGHSH and CDR2 is LQKENI in the germline V gene. Trimming removed 3 bases from V and 3 bases from J; junction bases left unmatched: 7. This CDR3 comprises 16 residues. The CDR3 loop reads CASSPYRGSDTGELFF. The CDR3 DNA reads as TGTGCCAGCTCACCGTACAGGGGATCGGACACCGGGGAGCTGTTTTTT.

The chain couples TRBV7-3 to TRBJ2-3; D may be TRBD2 (7 bases). The ends were cut back, 5 bases at V and 4 bases at J, with 13 bases in the middle. The CDR3 consists of 14 residues. Germline CDR1 reads SGHTA; CDR2 reads FQGTGA. CDR3 loop: CASSEGGASDTQYF. CDR3 sequence (DNA): TGTGCCAGCAGCGAAGGGGGGGCATCAGATACGCAGTATTTT.

The chain is built from TRBV6-1 and TRBJ2-5; weak D call: TRBD1 (6 bases). V was shortened by 8 bases and J by 1 base, with 11 bases between the two germline ends. Germline-derived CDR1 and CDR2 are MNHNS and SASEGT. CDR3 length: 13 residues. CDR3 bases: TGTGCCAGCGGCGAACAGGGCCAAGAGACCCAGTACTTC. Translation: CASGEQGQETQYF.

Comments on this clone: Other DNA sequences within the sample encode an identical CDR3. The chain is built from TRBV5-1 and TRBJ1-4; 10 nucleotides align to TRBD1. This CDR3 region has 14 residues. Germline V CDR1 and CDR2: SGHRS, YFSETQ. V was clipped by 4 bases and J by 5 bases; unmatched bases: 2. CDR3 DNA sequence: TGCGCCAGCAGCCTGGGACAGGGGAATGAAAAACTGTTTTTT. Encoded protein: CASSLGQGNEKLFF.

This clone showed up just a few times. The chain is built from TRBV5-1 and TRBJ1-4; D unclear. Germline V gives CDR1 SGHRS, CDR2 YFSETQ. The germline V and J ends were trimmed by 5 bases and 5 bases, with 19 bases remaining between them. The CDR3 spans 16 residues. The CDR3 sequence: CASRIGPLPPNEKLFF. In DNA form, the CDR3 reads TGCGCCAGCAGGATTGGGCCACTCCCTCCCAATGAAAAACTGTTTTTT.

This clone was recorded only once. The V and J genes are TRBV7-2 and TRBJ2-3; 11 nucleotides line up with TRBD2. V lost 2 bases, J lost 6 bases, and 4 bases stayed unmatched. The CDR3 is 15 amino acids. The germline CDR1 and CDR2 sequences are SGHTA and FQGNSA. CDR3 loop: CASSLLAGGLDTQYF. For the CDR3, the DNA is TGTGCCAGCAGCTTACTAGCGGGGGGACTTGATACGCAGTATTTT.